Below are 10 T cell receptor beta chains sequenced from a single sample in a study of early T cells in non-severe SARS-CoV-2 infection (dated by TCRdb to the early 2020s). The receptor library was made with 5' RACE. Sequencing was performed on a NextSeq 500. TCRdb itself trimmed the public reads at Q25 with fastp, ran MiXCR and retained productive beta chains. Every CDR3 protein is listed once, alongside the most common genes and DNA of its rows. The sample table holds tens of thousands of distinct CDR3 sequences, of which 8.5% to 10% were seen once. The ten largest make up 3.5% to 5% of the sample. This specimen consisted of whole blood, obtained at baseline. The receptor set was obtained from an adult who was a healthcare worker with PCR-confirmed SARS-CoV-2 infection or an uninfected control (not recorded which).

In DNA form, the CDR3 reads TGTGCCAGCGGGACCGGGACAATGCAGTTCTTC. Its translation: CASGTGTMQFF. The chain is built from TRBV11-2 and TRBJ2-1; TRBD1 might be the D (6 bases). V lost 8 bases and J 12 bases, leaving 14 bases between the germline ends. Germline assignment: CDR1 SGHAT and CDR2 FQNNGV. This CDR3 is 11 amino acids long.

This sequence joins TRBV4-1 and TRBJ2-7, with D maybe TRBD2 (5 bases). Germline-derived CDR1 and CDR2 are MGHRA and YSYEKL. This CDR3 has 15 amino acids. V was cut by 2 bases and J by 3 bases, with 14 bases left in between. The CDR3 loop is CASSQRAAGVYEQYF. The DNA of the CDR3 is TGCGCCAGCAGCCAACGGGCCGCCGGGGTCTACGAGCAGTACTTC.

The table lists this clonotype with many counts. The chain combines TRBV7-9 with TRBJ1-3; D remains ambiguous. Germline CDR1 reads SEHNR; CDR2 reads FQNEAQ (reference sequence). V gave up 1 base and J gave up 2 bases, with 3 bases separating them. The CDR3 runs to 13 residues. CDR3 residues: CASSLVPGNTIYF. The CDR3 bases are TGTGCCAGCAGCTTAGTGCCTGGAAACACCATATATTTT.

This sequence joins TRBV6-2 or TRBV6-3 and TRBJ2-1, with 12 bases lining up with TRBD2. Trimming cost V 7 bases and J 8 bases; bases outside gene matches: 9. Germline V CDR1 and CDR2: MNHEY, SVGEGT. The CDR3 totals 15 residues. CDR3 loop: CASTRGLAGSDEQFF. The CDR3 nucleotides are TGTGCCAGCACCCGCGGACTAGCGGGATCCGATGAGCAGTTCTTC.

The rearrangement uses TRBV2 and TRBJ1-2; D is unresolved. The V and J ends lost 5 bases and 4 bases respectively, with 14 bases between them. Per germline, CDR1 SNHLY and CDR2 FYNNEI. The CDR3 consists of 14 residues. CDR3 residues: CASSSMPAGYGYTF. In DNA form, the CDR3 reads TGTGCCAGCAGTAGCATGCCGGCAGGCTATGGCTACACCTTC.

The V and J genes are TRBV19 and TRBJ1-4, with D unresolved. The CDR3 loop spans 16 amino acids. From germline, CDR1 is LNHDA and CDR2 SQIVND (reference sequence). V was pared by 3 bases and J by 5 bases, with 16 bases between. The CDR3 region is CASSMMPGSGNEKLFF. The DNA for the CDR3 is TGTGCCAGTAGTATGATGCCGGGATCGGGCAATGAAAAACTGTTTTTT.

The J gene is TRBJ1-5, the V gene TRBV7-2; tentative D call: TRBD1 (6 bases). The CDR3 runs to 18 residues. Germline values: CDR1 SGHTA, CDR2 FQGNSA. The ends were cut back, 7 bases at V and 1 base at J, with 23 bases in the middle. The CDR3 here is CASNQAGGGLRSNQPQHF. In DNA form, the CDR3 reads TGTGCCAGCAATCAAGCGGGCGGGGGGCTAAGGAGCAATCAGCCCCAGCATTTT.

This clonotype was observed many times. This sequence joins TRBV24-1 and TRBJ2-3; D ambiguous. The CDR3 totals 10 residues. Germline V gene lookup returns CDR1 KGHDR and CDR2 SFDVKD. V gave up 8 bases and J gave up 8 bases, with 7 bases separating them. The CDR3 DNA is TGTGCCACCACCGCTTTTACGCAGTATTTT. This codes for CATTAFTQYF.

This clonotype was seen at least ten times. The chain links TRBV6-5 to TRBJ1-2, with D maybe TRBD1 (5 bases). The V end was cut by 5 bases, the J end by 4 bases, with 17 bases between. The CDR3 is 15 amino acids. The germline V gene has CDR1 MNHEY and CDR2 SVGAGI. The CDR3 DNA reads as TGTGCCAGCAGTCTGGGACTGTCGGGAGGCTATGGCTACACCTTC. It translates to CASSLGLSGGYGYTF.

J is TRBJ2-3 and V is TRBV7-2, with 8 bases that match TRBD2. The CDR3 loop spans 16 amino acids. Trimming removed 1 base from V and 0 bases from J; junction bases left unmatched: 3. Per the germline V gene, CDR1 is SGHTA and CDR2 is FQGNSA. CDR3 loop: CASSLGLAISTDTQYF. CDR3 sequence (DNA): TGTGCCAGCAGCTTAGGACTAGCGATAAGCACAGATACGCAGTATTTT.